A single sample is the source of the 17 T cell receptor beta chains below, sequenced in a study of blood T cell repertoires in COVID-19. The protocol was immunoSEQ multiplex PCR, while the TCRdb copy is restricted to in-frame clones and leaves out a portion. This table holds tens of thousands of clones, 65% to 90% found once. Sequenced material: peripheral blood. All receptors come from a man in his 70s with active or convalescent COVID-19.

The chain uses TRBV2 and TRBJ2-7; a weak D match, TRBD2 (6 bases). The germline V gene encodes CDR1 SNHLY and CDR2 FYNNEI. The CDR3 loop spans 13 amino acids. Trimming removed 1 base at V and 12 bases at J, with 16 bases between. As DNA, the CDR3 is TGTGCCAGCAGTGAAGGTAGGCGGGAACGGTCGTACTTC. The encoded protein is CASSEGRRERSYF. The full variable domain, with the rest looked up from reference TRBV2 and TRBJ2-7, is EPEVTQTPSHQVTQMGQEVILRCVPISNHLYFYWYRQILGQKVEFLVSFYNNEISEKSEIFDDQFSVERPDGSNFTLKIRSTKLEDSAMYFCASSEGRRERSYFGPGTRLTVT.

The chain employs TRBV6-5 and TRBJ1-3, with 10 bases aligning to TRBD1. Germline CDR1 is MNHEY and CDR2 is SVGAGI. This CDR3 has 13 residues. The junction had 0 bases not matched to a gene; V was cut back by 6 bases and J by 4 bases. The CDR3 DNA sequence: TGTGCCAGCAGGACAGGGGGCGGAAACACCATATATTTT. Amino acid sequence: CASRTGGGNTIYF.

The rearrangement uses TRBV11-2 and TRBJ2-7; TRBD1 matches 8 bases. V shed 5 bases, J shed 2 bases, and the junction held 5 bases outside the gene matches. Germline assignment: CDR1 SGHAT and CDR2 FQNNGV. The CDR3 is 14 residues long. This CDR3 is CASSPGQGPYEQYF. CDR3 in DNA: TGTGCCAGCAGCCCAGGACAGGGTCCCTACGAGCAGTACTTC.

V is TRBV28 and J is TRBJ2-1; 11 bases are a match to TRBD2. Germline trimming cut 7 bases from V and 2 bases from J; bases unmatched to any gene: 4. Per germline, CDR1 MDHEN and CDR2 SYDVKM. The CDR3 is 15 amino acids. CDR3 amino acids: CASIISGRAYNEQFF. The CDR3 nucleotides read TGTGCCAGCATCATTAGCGGGAGGGCCTACAATGAGCAGTTCTTC.

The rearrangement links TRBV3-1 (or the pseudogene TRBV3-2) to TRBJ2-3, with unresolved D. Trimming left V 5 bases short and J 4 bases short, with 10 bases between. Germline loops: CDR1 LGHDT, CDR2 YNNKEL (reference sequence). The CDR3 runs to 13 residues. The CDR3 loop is CASSDSRPDTQYF. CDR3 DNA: TGTGCCAGCAGCGACTCTCGGCCAGATACGCAGTATTTT.

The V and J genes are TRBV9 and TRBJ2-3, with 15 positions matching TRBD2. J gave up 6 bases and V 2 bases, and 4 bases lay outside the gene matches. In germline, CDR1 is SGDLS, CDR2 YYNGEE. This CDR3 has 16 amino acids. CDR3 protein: CASSVGLAGGGDTQYF. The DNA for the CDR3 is TGTGCCAGCAGCGTGGGACTAGCGGGAGGTGGTGATACGCAGTATTTT.

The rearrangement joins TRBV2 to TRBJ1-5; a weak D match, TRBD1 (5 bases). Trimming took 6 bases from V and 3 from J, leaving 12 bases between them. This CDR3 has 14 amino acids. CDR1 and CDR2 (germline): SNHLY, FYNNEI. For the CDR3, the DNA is TGTGCCAGCAGGAAGACAGTTATCAATCAGCCCCAGCATTTT. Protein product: CASRKTVINQPQHF.

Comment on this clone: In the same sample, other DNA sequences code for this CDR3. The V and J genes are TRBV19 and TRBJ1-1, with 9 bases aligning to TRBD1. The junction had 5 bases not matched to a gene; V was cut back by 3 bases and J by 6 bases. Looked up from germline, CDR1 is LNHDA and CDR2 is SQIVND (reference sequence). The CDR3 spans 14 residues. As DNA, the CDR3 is TGTGCCAGTAGTATCGGACAGGGGCTACCTGAAGCTTTCTTT. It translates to CASSIGQGLPEAFF.

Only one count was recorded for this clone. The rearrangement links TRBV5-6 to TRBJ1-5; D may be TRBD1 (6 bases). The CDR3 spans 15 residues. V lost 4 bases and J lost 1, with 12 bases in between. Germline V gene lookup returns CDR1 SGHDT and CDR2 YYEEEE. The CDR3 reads CASSLGDRSNQPQHF. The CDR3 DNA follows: TGTGCCAGCAGCCTGGGAGACAGGAGCAATCAGCCCCAGCATTTT.

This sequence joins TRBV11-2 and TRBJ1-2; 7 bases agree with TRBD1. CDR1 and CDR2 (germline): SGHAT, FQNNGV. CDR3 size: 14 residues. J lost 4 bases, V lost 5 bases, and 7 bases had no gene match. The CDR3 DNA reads TGTGCCAGCAGCGCCGGGACAGACTTCTATGGCTACACCTTC. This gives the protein CASSAGTDFYGYTF.

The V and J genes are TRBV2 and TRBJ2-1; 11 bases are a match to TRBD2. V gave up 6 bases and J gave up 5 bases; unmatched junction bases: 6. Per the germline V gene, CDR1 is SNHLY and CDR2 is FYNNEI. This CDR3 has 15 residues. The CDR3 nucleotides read TGTGCCAGCAGGAGAGGACTAGCGGGTCACAATGAGCAGTTCTTC. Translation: CASRRGLAGHNEQFF. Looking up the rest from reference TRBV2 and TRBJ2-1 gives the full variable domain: EPEVTQTPSHQVTQMGQEVILRCVPISNHLYFYWYRQILGQKVEFLVSFYNNEISEKSEIFDDQFSVERPDGSNFTLKIRSTKLEDSAMYFCASRRGLAGHNEQFFGPGTRLTVL.

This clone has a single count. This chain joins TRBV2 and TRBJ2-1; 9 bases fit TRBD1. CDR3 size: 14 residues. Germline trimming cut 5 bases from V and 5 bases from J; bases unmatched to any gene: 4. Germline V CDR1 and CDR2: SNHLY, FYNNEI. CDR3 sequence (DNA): TGTGCCAGCAGTACACAGGGGGCCAACAATGAGCAGTTCTTC. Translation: CASSTQGANNEQFF.

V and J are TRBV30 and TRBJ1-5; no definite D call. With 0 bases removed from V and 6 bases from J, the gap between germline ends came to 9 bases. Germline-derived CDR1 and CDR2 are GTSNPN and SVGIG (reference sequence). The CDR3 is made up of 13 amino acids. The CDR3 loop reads CAWSVRDSQPQHF. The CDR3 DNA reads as TGTGCCTGGAGTGTACGAGATAGTCAGCCCCAGCATTTT.

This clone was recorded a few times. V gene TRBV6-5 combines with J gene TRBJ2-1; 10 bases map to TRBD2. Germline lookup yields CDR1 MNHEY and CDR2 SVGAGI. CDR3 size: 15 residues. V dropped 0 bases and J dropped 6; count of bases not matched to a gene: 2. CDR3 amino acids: CASSYSGTSVNEQFF. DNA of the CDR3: TGTGCCAGCAGTTACTCCGGGACTAGCGTCAATGAGCAGTTCTTC.

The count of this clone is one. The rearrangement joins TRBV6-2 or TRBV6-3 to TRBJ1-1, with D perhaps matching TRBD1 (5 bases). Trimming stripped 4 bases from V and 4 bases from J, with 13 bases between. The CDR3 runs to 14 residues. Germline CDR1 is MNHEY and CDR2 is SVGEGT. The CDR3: CASSSYPGSTEAFF. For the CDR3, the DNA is TGTGCCAGCAGTTCCTATCCAGGGTCCACTGAAGCTTTCTTT.

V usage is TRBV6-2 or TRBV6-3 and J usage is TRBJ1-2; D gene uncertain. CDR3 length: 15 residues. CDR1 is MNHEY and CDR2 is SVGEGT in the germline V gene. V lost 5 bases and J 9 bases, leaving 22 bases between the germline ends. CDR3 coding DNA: TGTGCCAGCAGTACGCTTCGTTCTTCAACGAGTCGCTACACCTTC. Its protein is CASSTLRSSTSRYTF.

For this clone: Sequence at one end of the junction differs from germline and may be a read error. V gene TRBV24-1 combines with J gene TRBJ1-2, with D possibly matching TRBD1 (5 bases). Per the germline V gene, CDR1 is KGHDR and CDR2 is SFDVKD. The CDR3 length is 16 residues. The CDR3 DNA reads TGTGCCACCAGTGATCGGTCCCTCCAGGGTAACTACGGCTACACCTTC. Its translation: CATSDRSLQGNYGYTF.